The T cell receptor (beta chain) described here comes from a study of blood T cell repertoires in COVID-19. Study processing details: Amplification with reference gene primers provided the estimates of nucleated cell counts. Measured with immunoSEQ multiplex PCR; TCRdb has only the in-frame clones, and not every one. Clone size and the V and J calls come from that table; the DNA yielded D and trimming. Of about 99,000 clones in the sample, more than 70% are singletons; the top ten hold under 20%. Germline V CDR1 and CDR2: SGHTA, FQGNSA. V was cut by 2 bases and J by 3 bases, with 7 bases left in between. The CDR3 extends over 13 amino acids.

This receptor was identified in an elderly woman in a cohort sampled during active COVID-19. The rearrangement joins TRBV7-2 to TRBJ2-5; D gene uncertain. Sequenced input: peripheral blood. CDR3 sequence (DNA): TGTGCCAGCAGCTTAAATGTCAAAGAGACCCAGTACTTC. It yields the protein CASSLNVKETQYF.